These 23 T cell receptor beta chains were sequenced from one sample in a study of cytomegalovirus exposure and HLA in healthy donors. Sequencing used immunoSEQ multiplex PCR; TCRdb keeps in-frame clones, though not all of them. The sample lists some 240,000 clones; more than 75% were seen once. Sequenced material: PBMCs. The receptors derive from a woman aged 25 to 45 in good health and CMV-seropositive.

The CDR3 reads CSGGDSETQYF. The CDR3 DNA is TGCAGCGGTGGGGACAGTGAGACCCAGTACTTC. The rearrangement joins TRBV29-1 to TRBJ2-5, with 7 bases lining up with TRBD1. The CDR3 is made up of 11 amino acids. V was pared by 7 bases and J by 5 bases, with 4 bases of the junction left unmatched. Germline V gene sequence: CDR1 SQVTM, CDR2 ANQGSEA. Combining the CDR3 with reference TRBV29-1 and TRBJ2-5 gives the whole variable domain SAVISQKPSRDICQRGTSLTIQCQVDSQVTMMFWYRQQPGQSLTLIATANQGSEATYESGFVIDKFPISRPNLTFSTLTVSNMSPEDSSIYLCSGGDSETQYFGPGTRLLVL.

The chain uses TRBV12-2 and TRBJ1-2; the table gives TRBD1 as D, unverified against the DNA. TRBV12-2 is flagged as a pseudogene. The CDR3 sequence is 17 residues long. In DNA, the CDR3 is TGTGCAAGTCGCTTAAGGGGGCAGGACCATCTCCTCTATGGCTACACCTTC. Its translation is CASRLRGQDHLLYGYTF.

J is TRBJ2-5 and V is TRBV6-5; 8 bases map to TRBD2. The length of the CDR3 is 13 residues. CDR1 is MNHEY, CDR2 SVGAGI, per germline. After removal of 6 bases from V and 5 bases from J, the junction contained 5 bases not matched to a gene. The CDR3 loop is CASSFGTSETQYF. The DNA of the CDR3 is TGTGCCAGCAGCTTCGGGACTAGTGAGACCCAGTACTTC.

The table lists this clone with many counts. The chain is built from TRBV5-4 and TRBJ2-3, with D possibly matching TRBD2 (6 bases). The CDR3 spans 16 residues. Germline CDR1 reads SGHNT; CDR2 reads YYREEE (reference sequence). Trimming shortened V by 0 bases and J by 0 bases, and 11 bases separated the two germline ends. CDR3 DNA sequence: TGTGCCAGCAGCTTGGATGCGCGGGGAAGCACAGATACGCAGTATTTT. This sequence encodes CASSLDARGSTDTQYF.

The CDR3: CASSPGAGDTQYF. CDR3 bases: TGTGCCAGCAGCCCGGGAGCGGGAGATACGCAGTATTTT. J is TRBJ2-3 and V is TRBV6-1; possibly TRBD2 for D (6 bases). Germline V gene data show CDR1 as MNHNS and CDR2 as SASEGT. Trimming took off 6 bases at V and 5 bases at J, with 12 bases between the two ends. The CDR3 is 13 amino acids.

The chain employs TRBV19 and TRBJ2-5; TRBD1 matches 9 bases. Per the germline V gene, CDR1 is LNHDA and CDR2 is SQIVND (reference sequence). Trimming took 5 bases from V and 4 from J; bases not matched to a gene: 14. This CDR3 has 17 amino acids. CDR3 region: CASSRDRDIDLVETQYF. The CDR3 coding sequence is TGTGCCAGTAGTCGGGACAGGGACATTGATTTGGTAGAGACCCAGTACTTC.

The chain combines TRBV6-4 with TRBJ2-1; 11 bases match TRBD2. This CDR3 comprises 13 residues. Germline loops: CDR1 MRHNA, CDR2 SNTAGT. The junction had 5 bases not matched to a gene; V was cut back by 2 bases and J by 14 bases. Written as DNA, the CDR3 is TGTGCCAGCAGTGACGGTAGCGGGAGGGCCGAGTTCTTC. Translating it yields CASSDGSGRAEFF.

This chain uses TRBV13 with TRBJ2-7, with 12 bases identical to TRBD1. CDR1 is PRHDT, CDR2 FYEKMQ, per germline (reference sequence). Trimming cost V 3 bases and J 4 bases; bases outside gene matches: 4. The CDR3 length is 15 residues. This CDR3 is CASSFPGQGAYEQYF. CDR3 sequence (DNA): TGTGCCAGCAGCTTTCCGGGACAGGGGGCTTACGAGCAGTACTTC.

The CDR3 here is CASSEPGLAGWYEQYF. The CDR3 nucleotides are TGTGCCAGCAGCGAACCCGGACTAGCGGGATGGTACGAGCAGTACTTC. V is TRBV28 and J is TRBJ2-7; 12 nucleotides line up with TRBD2. The CDR3 totals 16 residues. Per germline, CDR1 MDHEN and CDR2 SYDVKM. Trimming took 6 bases from V and 4 from J; bases not matched to a gene: 10.

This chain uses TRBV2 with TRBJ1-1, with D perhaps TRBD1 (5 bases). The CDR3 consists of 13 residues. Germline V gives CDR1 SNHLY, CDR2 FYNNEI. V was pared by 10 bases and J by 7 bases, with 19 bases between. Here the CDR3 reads CATRGGGVSEAFF. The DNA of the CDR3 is TGTGCCACCCGCGGGGGAGGGGTCAGTGAAGCTTTCTTT.

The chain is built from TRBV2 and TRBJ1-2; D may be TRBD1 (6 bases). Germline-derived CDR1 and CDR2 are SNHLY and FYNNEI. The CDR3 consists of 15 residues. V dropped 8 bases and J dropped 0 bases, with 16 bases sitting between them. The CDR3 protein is CASLDQGKSNYGYTF. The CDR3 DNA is TGTGCCAGCCTGGACCAGGGGAAGTCTAACTATGGCTACACCTTC.

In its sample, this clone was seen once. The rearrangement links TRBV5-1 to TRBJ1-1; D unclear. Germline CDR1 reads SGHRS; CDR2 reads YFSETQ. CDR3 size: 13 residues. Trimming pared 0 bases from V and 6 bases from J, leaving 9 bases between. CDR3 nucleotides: TGCGCCAGCAGCTTGGACGGGAATTCTGAAGCTTTCTTT. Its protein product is CASSLDGNSEAFF.

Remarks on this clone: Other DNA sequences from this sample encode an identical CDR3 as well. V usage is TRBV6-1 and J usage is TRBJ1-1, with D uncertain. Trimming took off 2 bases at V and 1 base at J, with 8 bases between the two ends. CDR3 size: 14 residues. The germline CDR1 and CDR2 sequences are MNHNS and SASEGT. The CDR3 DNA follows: TGTGCCAGCAGTGAACCAGGTACGAACACTGAAGCTTTCTTT. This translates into CASSEPGTNTEAFF.

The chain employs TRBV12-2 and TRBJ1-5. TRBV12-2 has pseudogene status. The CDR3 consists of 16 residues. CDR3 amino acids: CASRLALVEGGQPQHF. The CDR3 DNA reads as TGTGCAAGTCGCTTAGCGTTGGTCGAGGGCGGACAGCCCCAGCATTTT.

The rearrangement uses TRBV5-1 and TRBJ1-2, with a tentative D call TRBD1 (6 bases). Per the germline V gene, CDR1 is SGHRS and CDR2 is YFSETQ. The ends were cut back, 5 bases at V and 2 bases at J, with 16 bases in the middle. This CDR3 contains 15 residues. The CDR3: CASSQDSVSNYGYTF. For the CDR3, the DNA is TGCGCCAGCAGTCAGGACAGTGTTTCAAACTATGGCTACACCTTC.

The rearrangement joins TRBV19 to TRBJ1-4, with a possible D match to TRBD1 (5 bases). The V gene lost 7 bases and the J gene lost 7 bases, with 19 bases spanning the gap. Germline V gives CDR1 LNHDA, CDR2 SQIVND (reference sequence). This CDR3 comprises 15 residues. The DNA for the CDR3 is TGTGCCAGTACCGGGGCAGCGGGAGGAAGTGAAAAACTGTTTTTT. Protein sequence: CASTGAAGGSEKLFF.

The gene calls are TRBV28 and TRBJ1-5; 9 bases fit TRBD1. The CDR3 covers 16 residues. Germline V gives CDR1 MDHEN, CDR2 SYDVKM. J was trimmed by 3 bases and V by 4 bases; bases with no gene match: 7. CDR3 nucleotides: TGTGCCAGCAGTTCAACGGACAGGGGTATCAATCAGCCCCAGCATTTT. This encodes CASSSTDRGINQPQHF.

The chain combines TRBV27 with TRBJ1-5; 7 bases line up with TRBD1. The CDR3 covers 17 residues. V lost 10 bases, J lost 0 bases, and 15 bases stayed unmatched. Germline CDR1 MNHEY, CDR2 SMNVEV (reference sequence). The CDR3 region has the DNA TGTGCCAAGGGTTTATTAGGGGGCCTATATAGCAATCAGCCCCAGCATTTT. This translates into CAKGLLGGLYSNQPQHF.

The CDR3 DNA follows: TGTGCCAGCTCGACGACGAGCAGGGGTTACGAGCAGTACTTC. It translates to CASSTTSRGYEQYF. The rearrangement joins TRBV18 to TRBJ2-7; possible D gene TRBD1, 6 bases. The CDR3 runs to 14 residues. Germline CDR1 KGHSH, CDR2 LQKENI. The V gene lost 6 bases and the J gene lost 4 bases, with 16 bases spanning the gap.

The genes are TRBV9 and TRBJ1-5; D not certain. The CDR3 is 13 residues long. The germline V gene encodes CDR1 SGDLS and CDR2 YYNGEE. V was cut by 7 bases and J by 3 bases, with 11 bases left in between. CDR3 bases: TGTGCCAGCGCCGCGGGATACAATCAGCCCCAGCATTTT. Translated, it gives CASAAGYNQPQHF.

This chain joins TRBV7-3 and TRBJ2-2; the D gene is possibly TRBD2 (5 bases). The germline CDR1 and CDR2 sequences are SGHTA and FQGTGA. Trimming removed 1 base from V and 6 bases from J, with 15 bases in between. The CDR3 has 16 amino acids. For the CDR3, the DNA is TGTGCCAGCAGCTTAAGTAGGTCTAGCAGGCCCGGGGAGCTGTTTTTT. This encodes CASSLSRSSRPGELFF.

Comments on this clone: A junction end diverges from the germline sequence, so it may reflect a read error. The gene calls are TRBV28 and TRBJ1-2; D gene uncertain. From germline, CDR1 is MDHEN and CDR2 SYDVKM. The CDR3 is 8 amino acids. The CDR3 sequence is CAPCNQVF. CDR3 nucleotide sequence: TGTGCCCCATGTAACCAGGTCTTC.

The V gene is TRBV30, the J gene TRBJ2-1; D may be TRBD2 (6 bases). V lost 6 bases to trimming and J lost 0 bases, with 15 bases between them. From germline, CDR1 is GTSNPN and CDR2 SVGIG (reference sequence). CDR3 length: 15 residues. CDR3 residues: CACPPAGSSYNEQFF. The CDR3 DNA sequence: TGTGCCTGTCCCCCGGCGGGGAGCTCCTACAATGAGCAGTTCTTC. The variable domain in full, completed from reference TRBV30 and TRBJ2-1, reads SQTIHQWPATLVQPVGSPLSLECTVEGTSNPNLYWYRQAAGRGLQLLFYSVGIGQISSEVPQNLSASRPQDRQFILSSKKLLLSDSGFYLCACPPAGSSYNEQFFGPGTRLTVL.